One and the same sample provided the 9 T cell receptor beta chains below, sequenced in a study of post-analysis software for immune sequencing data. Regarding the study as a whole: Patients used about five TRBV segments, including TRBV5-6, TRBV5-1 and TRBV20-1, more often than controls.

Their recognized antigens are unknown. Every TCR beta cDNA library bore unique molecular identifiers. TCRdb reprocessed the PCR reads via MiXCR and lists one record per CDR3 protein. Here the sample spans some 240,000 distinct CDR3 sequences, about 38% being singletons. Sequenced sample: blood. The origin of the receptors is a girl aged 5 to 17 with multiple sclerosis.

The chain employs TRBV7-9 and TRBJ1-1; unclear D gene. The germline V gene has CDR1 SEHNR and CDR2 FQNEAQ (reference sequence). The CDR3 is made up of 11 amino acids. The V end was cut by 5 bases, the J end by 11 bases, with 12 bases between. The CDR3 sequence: CASSPRLEAFF. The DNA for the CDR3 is TGTGCCAGCAGCCCTCGGCTTGAGGCTTTCTTT.

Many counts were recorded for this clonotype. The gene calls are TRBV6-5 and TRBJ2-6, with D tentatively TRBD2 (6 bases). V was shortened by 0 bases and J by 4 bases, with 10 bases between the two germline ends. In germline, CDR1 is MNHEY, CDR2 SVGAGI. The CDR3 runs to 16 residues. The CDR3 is CASSYSGAGGANVLTF. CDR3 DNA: TGTGCCAGCAGTTACTCAGGGGCGGGGGGGGCCAACGTCCTGACTTTC.

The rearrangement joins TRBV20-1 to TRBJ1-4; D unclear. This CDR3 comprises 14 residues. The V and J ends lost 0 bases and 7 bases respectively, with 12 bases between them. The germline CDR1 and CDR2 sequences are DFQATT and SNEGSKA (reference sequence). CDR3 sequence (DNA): TGCAGTGCTAGAGATCCAGGAATGGCTGAAAAACTGTTTTTT. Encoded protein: CSARDPGMAEKLFF.

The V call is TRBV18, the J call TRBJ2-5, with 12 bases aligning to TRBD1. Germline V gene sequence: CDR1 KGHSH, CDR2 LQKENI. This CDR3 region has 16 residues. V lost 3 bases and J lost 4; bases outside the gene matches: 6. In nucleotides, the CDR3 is TGTGCCAGCTCACCTTTGGGACAGGGGGCCGGAGAGACCCAGTACTTC. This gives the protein CASSPLGQGAGETQYF.

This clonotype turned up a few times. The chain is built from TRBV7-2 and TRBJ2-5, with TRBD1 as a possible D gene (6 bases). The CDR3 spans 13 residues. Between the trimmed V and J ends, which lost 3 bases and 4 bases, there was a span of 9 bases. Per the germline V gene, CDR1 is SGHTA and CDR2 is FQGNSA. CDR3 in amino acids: CASSFTGRETQYF. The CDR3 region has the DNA TGTGCCAGCAGCTTTACAGGGAGAGAGACCCAGTACTTC. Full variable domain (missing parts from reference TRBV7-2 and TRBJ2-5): GAGVSQSPSNKVTEKGKDVELRCDPISGHTALYWYRQSLGQGLEFLIYFQGNSAPDKSGLPSDRFSAERTGGSVSTLTIQRTQQEDSAVYLCASSFTGRETQYFGPGTRLLVL.

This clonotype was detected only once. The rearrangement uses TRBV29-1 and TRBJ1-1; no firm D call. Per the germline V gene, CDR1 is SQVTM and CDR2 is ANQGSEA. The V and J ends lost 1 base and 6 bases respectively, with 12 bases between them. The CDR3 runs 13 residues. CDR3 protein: CSVEGVGWAEAFF. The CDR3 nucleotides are TGCAGCGTTGAAGGAGTAGGGTGGGCTGAAGCTTTCTTT.

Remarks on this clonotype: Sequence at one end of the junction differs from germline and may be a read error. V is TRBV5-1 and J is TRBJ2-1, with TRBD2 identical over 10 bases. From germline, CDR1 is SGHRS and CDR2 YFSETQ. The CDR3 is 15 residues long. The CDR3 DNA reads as TGCGCGAGCAGCTTGGTTACTAGCGGGGAGAATGAGCAGTTCTTC. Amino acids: CASSLVTSGENEQFF.

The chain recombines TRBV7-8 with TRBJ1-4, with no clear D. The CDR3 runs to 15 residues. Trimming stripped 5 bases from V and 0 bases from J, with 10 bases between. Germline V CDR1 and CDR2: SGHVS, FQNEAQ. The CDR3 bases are TGTGCCAGCAGCCCCGATCGAGCAACTAATGAAAAACTGTTTTTT. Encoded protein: CASSPDRATNEKLFF.

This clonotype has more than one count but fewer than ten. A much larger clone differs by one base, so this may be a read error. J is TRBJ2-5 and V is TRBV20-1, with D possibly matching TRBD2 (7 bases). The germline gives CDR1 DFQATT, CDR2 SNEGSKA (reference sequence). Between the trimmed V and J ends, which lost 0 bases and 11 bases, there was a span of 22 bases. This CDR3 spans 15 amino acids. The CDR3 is CSARDAAGAAPEQYF. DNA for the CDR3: TGCAGTGCTAGAGATGCGGCGGGGGCAGCGCCGGAGCAGTACTTC.